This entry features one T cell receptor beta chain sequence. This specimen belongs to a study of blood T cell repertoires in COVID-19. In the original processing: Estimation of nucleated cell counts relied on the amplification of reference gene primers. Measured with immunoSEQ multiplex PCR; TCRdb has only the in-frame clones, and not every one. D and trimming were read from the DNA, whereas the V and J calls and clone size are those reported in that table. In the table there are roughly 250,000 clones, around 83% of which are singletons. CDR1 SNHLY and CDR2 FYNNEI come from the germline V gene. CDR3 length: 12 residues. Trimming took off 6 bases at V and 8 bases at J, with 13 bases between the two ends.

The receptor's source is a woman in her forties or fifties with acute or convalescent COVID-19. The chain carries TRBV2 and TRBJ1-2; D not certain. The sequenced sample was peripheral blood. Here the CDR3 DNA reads TGTGCCAGCAGAGCCGCGTCAGGAGGCTACACCTTC. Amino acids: CASRAASGGYTF.